Listed below are T cell receptor beta chains from one sample, sequenced in a study of blood T cell repertoires in COVID-19. This table comes from immunoSEQ multiplex PCR, and its TCRdb copy is limited to in-frame clones, with some not included. The table includes about 180,000 clones, roughly four fifths detected once. Sequenced material: peripheral blood. The receptor set was obtained from a human donor in a cohort sampled during active COVID-19. CDR3s include the opening cysteine and the closing phenylalanine or tryptophan. The D gene is left open where the match is weak. Not every row has a clone size; where given, it reads once, few, many or a size class.

v_call: TRBV18; j_call: TRBJ1-2; clone_size: .; d_call: TRBD1; cdr3_aa: CASSLDRGYGYTF; cdr3_nt: TGTGCCAGCTCACTGGACAGGGGCTATGGCTACACCTTC
v_call: TRBV7-3; j_call: TRBJ1-6; clone_size: few; d_call: .; cdr3_aa: CASSLTAGDGSPLHF; cdr3_nt: TGTGCCAGCAGCTTAACGGCAGGGGATGGATCACCCCTCCACTTT
v_call: TRBV5-6; j_call: TRBJ1-2; clone_size: few; d_call: .; cdr3_aa: CASSPQGFYGYTF; cdr3_nt: TGTGCCAGCAGCCCTCAGGGGTTCTACGGCTACACCTTC
v_call: TRBV12-3/TRBV12-4; j_call: TRBJ1-1; clone_size: .; d_call: .; cdr3_aa: CATDSNFAPEAFF; cdr3_nt: TGTGCCACCGACTCAAATTTCGCCCCTGAAGCTTTCTTT
v_call: TRBV7-3; j_call: TRBJ2-5; clone_size: .; d_call: TRBD2; cdr3_aa: CASSSGLGREAETQYF; cdr3_nt: TGTGCCAGCAGCTCCGGTTTGGGGAGGGAGGCGGAGACCCAGTACTTC
v_call: TRBV15; j_call: TRBJ2-5; clone_size: once; d_call: .; cdr3_aa: CATSIPGGYQETQYF; cdr3_nt: TGTGCCACCAGCATCCCCGGAGGGTACCAAGAGACCCAGTACTTC
v_call: TRBV2; j_call: TRBJ1-4; clone_size: few; d_call: TRBD1; cdr3_aa: CASQKEQGENEKLFF; cdr3_nt: TGTGCCAGTCAAAAGGAGCAGGGGGAGAATGAAAAACTGTTTTTT
v_call: TRBV19; j_call: TRBJ1-6; clone_size: .; d_call: .; cdr3_aa: CASSRQEGSPLHF; cdr3_nt: TGTGCCAGTAGCCGGCAGGAAGGTTCACCCCTCCACTTT
v_call: TRBV30; j_call: TRBJ1-1; clone_size: .; d_call: TRBD1; cdr3_aa: CAWGQGLLGTEAFF; cdr3_nt: TGTGCCTGGGGACAGGGGTTATTAGGCACTGAAGCTTTCTTT
v_call: TRBV19; j_call: TRBJ2-7; clone_size: .; d_call: .; cdr3_aa: CASSSRGRAGAYEQYF; cdr3_nt: TGTGCCAGTAGTTCCCGAGGGCGCGCGGGTGCCTACGAGCAGTACTTC
v_call: TRBV27; j_call: TRBJ1-5; clone_size: .; d_call: .; cdr3_aa: CASSPTYLQGGNQPQHF; cdr3_nt: TGTGCCAGCAGTCCCACCTACTTACAGGGAGGGAATCAGCCCCAGCATTTT
v_call: TRBV5-1; j_call: TRBJ2-2; clone_size: .; d_call: .; cdr3_aa: CASSLSRTPNTGELFF; cdr3_nt: TGCGCCAGCAGCTTGTCTAGAACCCCGAACACCGGGGAGCTGTTTTTT
v_call: TRBV5-8; j_call: TRBJ2-4; clone_size: few; d_call: TRBD1; cdr3_aa: CASRGQGDPYF; cdr3_nt: TGTGCCAGCAGAGGACAGGGCGACCCCTACTTC
v_call: TRBV15; j_call: TRBJ1-1; clone_size: .; d_call: TRBD1; cdr3_aa: CATSRSLRTGSFFF; cdr3_nt: TGTGCCACCAGCAGATCCCTTAGGACAGGGAGTTTTTTCTTT
v_call: TRBV27; j_call: TRBJ1-5; clone_size: .; d_call: .; cdr3_aa: CASSPMGGQPQHF; cdr3_nt: TGTGCCAGCAGTCCTATGGGGGGTCAGCCCCAGCATTTT
v_call: TRBV9; j_call: TRBJ1-2; clone_size: .; d_call: .; cdr3_aa: CASSVEGALVGYGYTF; cdr3_nt: TGTGCCAGCAGCGTAGAAGGAGCCCTCGTCGGCTATGGCTACACCTTC
v_call: TRBV9; j_call: TRBJ2-3; clone_size: .; d_call: TRBD2; cdr3_aa: CASSVGTSGGVDTQYF; cdr3_nt: TGTGCCAGCAGCGTAGGGACTAGCGGGGGGGTGGATACGCAGTATTTT